Included here is one T cell receptor (beta chain) sequence, with context. The antigen remains unidentified. The entry originates in a study of vaccination effects on CD4 cells after COVID-19. The protocol was immunoSEQ multiplex PCR, while the TCRdb copy is restricted to in-frame clones and leaves out a portion. The sample records roughly 48,000 clones, approximately 61% being singletons. The CDR3 length is 14 residues. Per the germline V gene, CDR1 is SGDLS and CDR2 is YYNGEE. V dropped 4 bases and J dropped 0 bases, with 8 bases sitting between them. Following 10 days of culture, CD4+ T cells were isolated. Half-medium changes using IL-2 medium occurred on days 3 and 7.

This rearrangement joins TRBV9 to TRBJ1-5; D perhaps matches TRBD1 (5 bases). This TCR was recovered from a human donor who received a COVID-19 vaccine. Sample: CD4+ T cells from PBMCs cultured without peptide, taken before COVID-19 vaccination. The CDR3 nucleotides read TGTGCCAGCAGCACAGGACATAGCAATCAGCCCCAGCATTTT. Protein product: CASSTGHSNQPQHF.